The clone carrying this TCR beta chain was picked up a small number of times. The second PCR ran about 6 to 11 cycles with a sample-barcoded 5' primer and J-beta primers. A single record per CDR3 protein comes from TCRdb applying MiXCR to the 5' RACE reads. Of about 1.8 million distinct CDR3 sequences detected, about 49% appear once; the ten largest clones hold more than 2%. This sample was included in a study of blood T cells in healthy people across ages. Study context: For every two T cells, template switching captured about one barcoded beta molecule.

Every donor provided roughly 10 milliliters of peripheral blood. The amount of total RNA extracted per sample was at least 6 micrograms. Germline V gene data show CDR1 as ENHRY and CDR2 as SYGVKD. CDR3 size: 14 residues. Trimming shortened V by 2 bases and J by 4 bases, and 11 bases separated the two germline ends. The sequence was obtained from a woman between 40 and 55 years old in good health. The chain couples TRBV10-3 to TRBJ1-2; a weak D match, TRBD1 (6 bases). The sample comprised blood. In nucleotides, the CDR3 is TGTGCCATCAGTGAGCTGGGGGCAGCCTATGGCTACACCTTC. This sequence encodes CAISELGAAYGYTF.